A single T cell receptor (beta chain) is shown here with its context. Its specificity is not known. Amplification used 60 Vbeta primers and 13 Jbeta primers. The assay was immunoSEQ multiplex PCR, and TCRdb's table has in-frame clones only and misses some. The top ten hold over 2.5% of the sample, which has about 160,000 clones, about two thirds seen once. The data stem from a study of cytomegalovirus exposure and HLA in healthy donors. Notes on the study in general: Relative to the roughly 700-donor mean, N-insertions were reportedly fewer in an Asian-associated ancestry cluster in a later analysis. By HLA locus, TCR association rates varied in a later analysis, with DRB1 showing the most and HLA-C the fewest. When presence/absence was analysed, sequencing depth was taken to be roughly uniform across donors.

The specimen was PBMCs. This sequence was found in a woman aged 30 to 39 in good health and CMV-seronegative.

The CDR3 loop is CASSFPGGEFLMGNQPQHF. DNA for the CDR3: TGTGCCAGCAGTTTCCCAGGGGGCGAATTTTTAATGGGAAATCAGCCCCAGCATTTT. The chain uses TRBV28 and TRBJ1-5; 8 bases map to TRBD1. CDR1 is MDHEN and CDR2 is SYDVKM in the germline V gene. The J segment lost 4 bases and the V segment lost 3 bases, leaving 17 bases of the junction unmatched. The CDR3 is 19 amino acids.